A selection of T cell receptor beta chains follows, all from one sample in a study of STAT5B mutations in CD4+ large granular lymphocyte leukemia. The table came from immunoSEQ multiplex PCR; TCRdb's copy has only in-frame clones and leaves some out. Here the sample spans roughly 5,900 clones, 77% being singletons. Input material: PBMCs. The receptors here all came from a man at least 80 years old with CD4+ T-cell large granular lymphocyte leukemia. CDR3s include the opening cysteine and the closing phenylalanine or tryptophan. D genes are given only for firm matches. Not every row has a clone size; where given, it reads once, few, many or a size class.

cdr3_aa: CASRSLLGRSTEAFF
cdr3_nt: TGCGCCAGCAGGTCCCTATTGGGACGGAGCACTGAAGCTTTCTTT
d_call: NA
v_call: TRBV4-1
clone_size: NA
j_call: TRBJ1-1

cdr3_aa: CASRGGGDRLSLAGYTF
cdr3_nt: TGCGCCAGCAGGGGGGGCGGAGACCGTCTCTCCCTTGCCGGCTACACCTTC
d_call: NA
v_call: TRBV10-1
clone_size: once
j_call: TRBJ1-2

cdr3_aa: CASSSGRSSYEQYF
cdr3_nt: TGTGCCAGCAGCTCTGGACGTAGCTCCTACGAGCAGTACTTC
d_call: NA
v_call: TRBV7-9
clone_size: NA
j_call: TRBJ2-7

cdr3_aa: CASSTLGLAGNDEQFF
cdr3_nt: TGTGCCAGCAGCACCTTGGGACTAGCGGGAAATGATGAGCAGTTCTTC
d_call: TRBD2
v_call: TRBV7-9
clone_size: few
j_call: TRBJ2-1

cdr3_aa: CASSEATGIYGYTF
cdr3_nt: TGTGCCAGCAGTGAAGCGACAGGGATCTATGGCTACACCTTC
d_call: TRBD1
v_call: TRBV2
clone_size: NA
j_call: TRBJ1-2

cdr3_aa: CASSETRGRVPDTQYF
cdr3_nt: TGTGCCAGCAGTGAAACTAGGGGGCGAGTTCCAGATACGCAGTATTTT
d_call: TRBD1
v_call: TRBV25-1
clone_size: NA
j_call: TRBJ2-3

cdr3_aa: CASNPPGGGINEQFF
cdr3_nt: TGTGCCAGCAACCCTCCGGGGGGAGGGATCAATGAGCAGTTCTTC
d_call: TRBD2
v_call: TRBV27
clone_size: once
j_call: TRBJ2-1

cdr3_aa: CASSLATGGRTDTQYF
cdr3_nt: TGTGCCAGCAGCTTAGCGACAGGGGGCCGGACAGATACGCAGTATTTT
d_call: TRBD1
v_call: TRBV5-6
clone_size: NA
j_call: TRBJ2-3

cdr3_aa: CASRVGSFGYTF
cdr3_nt: TGTGCCAGTAGGGTGGGGTCTTTCGGCTACACCTTC
d_call: NA
v_call: TRBV19
clone_size: once
j_call: TRBJ1-2

cdr3_aa: CASSPGTAINQPQHF
cdr3_nt: TGTGCCAGCAGCCCCGGGACAGCAATCAATCAGCCCCAGCATTTT
d_call: TRBD1
v_call: TRBV6-5
clone_size: large
j_call: TRBJ1-5

cdr3_aa: CASSLGQPGYTF
cdr3_nt: TGTGCCAGCAGCTTGGGGCAGCCTGGCTACACCTTC
d_call: NA
v_call: TRBV5-6
clone_size: NA
j_call: TRBJ1-2

cdr3_aa: CASSQWGVRQPQHF
cdr3_nt: TGCGCCAGCAGCCAATGGGGGGTACGCCAGCCCCAGCATTTT
d_call: NA
v_call: TRBV4-1
clone_size: NA
j_call: TRBJ1-5

cdr3_aa: CASSYGDRGPSPLHF
cdr3_nt: TGTGCCAGCAGTTATGGGGACAGGGGGCCTTCACCCCTCCACTTT
d_call: TRBD1
v_call: TRBV6-5
clone_size: NA
j_call: TRBJ1-6

cdr3_aa: CASSQVKGRFTEAFF
cdr3_nt: TGCGCCAGCAGCCAAGTCAAGGGAAGGTTCACTGAAGCTTTCTTT
d_call: NA
v_call: TRBV4-1
clone_size: few
j_call: TRBJ1-1

cdr3_aa: CASSLLDSTMNTEAFF
cdr3_nt: TGTGCCAGCAGCCTGTTGGACAGTACGATGAACACTGAAGCTTTCTTT
d_call: NA
v_call: TRBV7-9
clone_size: medium-sized
j_call: TRBJ1-1

cdr3_aa: CASSLRQEQQFF
cdr3_nt: TGTGCCAGCAGCTTACGGCAGGAACAGCAGTTCTTC
d_call: NA
v_call: TRBV7-9
clone_size: NA
j_call: TRBJ2-1

cdr3_aa: CASSLTGDGYEQYF
cdr3_nt: TGTGCCAGTAGTTTGACAGGGGATGGCTACGAGCAGTACTTC
d_call: TRBD1
v_call: TRBV19
clone_size: NA
j_call: TRBJ2-7

cdr3_aa: CATSRDSNTGVSNQPQHF
cdr3_nt: TGTGCCACCAGCAGAGATAGTAACACAGGGGTCAGCAATCAGCCCCAGCATTTT
d_call: TRBD1
v_call: TRBV15
clone_size: NA
j_call: TRBJ1-5

cdr3_aa: CASSPLREGARTYNEQFF
cdr3_nt: TGTGCCAGCAGCCCACTGAGAGAGGGGGCCCGCACCTACAATGAGCAGTTCTTC
d_call: TRBD1
v_call: TRBV7-8
clone_size: NA
j_call: TRBJ2-1

cdr3_aa: CASSLSRGSDTQYF
cdr3_nt: TGTGCCAGCAGCTTATCCCGGGGTTCGGATACGCAGTATTTT
d_call: NA
v_call: TRBV7-7
clone_size: NA
j_call: TRBJ2-3

cdr3_aa: CASRSTSGGIRDTQYF
cdr3_nt: TGTGCCAGCAGATCGACTAGCGGGGGGATTCGAGATACGCAGTATTTT
d_call: TRBD2
v_call: TRBV13
clone_size: NA
j_call: TRBJ2-3

cdr3_aa: CASSELGTTYF
cdr3_nt: TGTGCCAGCAGTGAACTAGGGACTACCTACTTC
d_call: TRBD2
v_call: TRBV2
clone_size: NA
j_call: TRBJ2-4

cdr3_aa: CASSFDPRGAGEQYF
cdr3_nt: TGCGCCAGCAGCTTTGACCCCCGTGGTGCCGGAGAGCAGTACTTC
d_call: NA
v_call: TRBV5-1
clone_size: NA
j_call: TRBJ2-7

cdr3_aa: CASSQGYGVMNTEAFF
cdr3_nt: TGCGCCAGCAGCCAAGGGTACGGAGTTATGAACACTGAAGCTTTCTTT
d_call: NA
v_call: TRBV4-3
clone_size: NA
j_call: TRBJ1-1

cdr3_aa: CASSQAGTGGFYSEAFF
cdr3_nt: TGTGCCAGCAGCCAGGCCGGGACAGGGGGTTTCTACAGTGAAGCTTTCTTT
d_call: TRBD1
v_call: TRBV14
clone_size: NA
j_call: TRBJ1-1

cdr3_aa: CASSVASGRGNEQFF
cdr3_nt: TGTGCCAGCAGCGTAGCTAGCGGGAGGGGCAATGAGCAGTTCTTC
d_call: TRBD2
v_call: TRBV9
clone_size: NA
j_call: TRBJ2-1

cdr3_aa: CASSYRFILPYEQYF
cdr3_nt: TGTGCCAGCAGTTACAGGTTCATCCTCCCCTACGAGCAGTACTTC
d_call: NA
v_call: TRBV28
clone_size: NA
j_call: TRBJ2-7

cdr3_aa: CSVRTGVGEQYF
cdr3_nt: TGCAGCGTAAGGACAGGGGTCGGCGAGCAGTACTTC
d_call: TRBD1
v_call: TRBV29-1
clone_size: NA
j_call: TRBJ2-7

cdr3_aa: CASKWTGSSYNEQFF
cdr3_nt: TGTGCCAGCAAATGGACAGGGAGCTCCTACAATGAGCAGTTCTTC
d_call: TRBD1
v_call: TRBV7-9
clone_size: NA
j_call: TRBJ2-1